The TCR beta chain under discussion was sequenced for a study of T cell clones after liver transplantation. Study-level information: Tolerance: complete withdrawal held at least one year, liver enzymes staying within twice normal. The study's findings and limits: Post-transplant time points were not standardized, so conclusions are preliminary.

Thawed unstimulated PBMCs were FACS-sorted by CD3, CD4 and CD8 into two populations. TCRdb keeps only in-frame clones here, not all; method: immunoSEQ multiplex PCR. The sample consists of 20,000 to 25,000 clones, approximately 68% of them appearing once. As regards this clone: Its target is not known.

CDR3 length: 15 amino acids. The sample consisted of CD4+ T cells from blood, taken before liver transplant. The sequence derives from a human donor who received a liver transplant. The V and J genes are TRBV21-1 and TRBJ2-3. TRBV21-1 is a pseudogene segment. The CDR3 is CASSKGDGFTDTQYF. CDR3 in DNA: TGTGCCAGCAGCAAGGGGGACGGATTCACAGATACGCAGTATTTT.